This passage covers 23 T cell receptor beta chains from one sample sequenced in a study of blood T cell repertoires in COVID-19. This table comes from immunoSEQ multiplex PCR, and its TCRdb copy is limited to in-frame clones, with some not included. The sample consists of a few hundred thousand clones, more than 70% of them appearing once. Material for sequencing was peripheral blood. These receptors originate from a woman in her 50s with acute or convalescent COVID-19.

The V call is TRBV6-1, the J call TRBJ2-3; 10 bases align to TRBD2. CDR3 size: 15 residues. Trimming took 1 base from V and 5 from J; bases not matched to a gene: 3. Germline V lookup: CDR1 MNHNS, CDR2 SASEGT. The CDR3 is CASSEVAGGGDTQYF. Here the CDR3 DNA reads TGTGCCAGCAGTGAAGTAGCGGGAGGAGGAGATACGCAGTATTTT.

The chain joins TRBV5-1 to TRBJ1-1; weak D call: TRBD1 (6 bases). Trimming cost V 4 bases and J 5 bases, with 12 bases left between them. Germline CDR1 is SGHRS and CDR2 is YFSETQ. This CDR3 contains 13 residues. Here the CDR3 DNA reads TGCGCCAGCAGCCCACTGAGGGGGACTGAAGCTTTCTTT. It yields the protein CASSPLRGTEAFF.

V is TRBV15 and J is TRBJ1-5, with TRBD1 identical over 10 bases. The CDR3 runs 19 residues. V gave up 3 bases and J gave up 2 bases; unmatched junction bases: 13. From germline, CDR1 is LNHNV and CDR2 YYDKDF (reference sequence). The CDR3 DNA is TGTGCCACCAGCAGTCCCCCCGGGACAGGGGTGGGTGGCAATCAGCCCCAGCATTTT. It encodes CATSSPPGTGVGGNQPQHF.

The chain links TRBV28 to TRBJ1-2; 8 bases are a match to TRBD1. With V trimmed by 5 bases and J by 1 base, 12 bases remained unmatched. Germline V gene sequence: CDR1 MDHEN, CDR2 SYDVKM. The CDR3 has 17 residues. The DNA for the CDR3 is TGTGCCAGCAGTAAAAGAACCAGGGGGCGCGGTAACTATGGCTACACCTTC. Protein product: CASSKRTRGRGNYGYTF.

The rearrangement links TRBV5-1 to TRBJ2-2; D is uncertain. With 1 base removed from V and 0 bases from J, the gap between germline ends came to 4 bases. This CDR3 comprises 14 residues. Germline CDR1 is SGHRS and CDR2 is YFSETQ. The CDR3 is CASSLSANTGELFF. In DNA, the CDR3 is TGCGCCAGCAGCTTGTCAGCGAACACCGGGGAGCTGTTTTTT.

The rearrangement links TRBV7-8 to TRBJ2-5; a possible D gene is TRBD1 (6 bases). CDR1 is SGHVS, CDR2 FQNEAQ, per germline. The germline V and J ends were trimmed by 5 bases and 0 bases, with 10 bases remaining between them. CDR3 length equals 14 residues. The chain's CDR3 is CASSQGPDQETQYF. CDR3 sequence (DNA): TGTGCCAGCAGCCAGGGGCCGGACCAAGAGACCCAGTACTTC.

The chain combines TRBV7-9 with TRBJ2-7; D ambiguous. The germline CDR1 and CDR2 sequences are SEHNR and FQNEAQ (reference sequence). This CDR3 has 13 residues. Trimming removed 2 bases from V and 1 base from J, with 6 bases in between. The CDR3 loop is CASSLTPSYEQYF. In DNA form, the CDR3 reads TGTGCCAGCAGCTTAACACCTTCCTACGAGCAGTACTTC.

J is TRBJ2-2 and V is TRBV27; D unclear. The CDR3 is 14 residues long. Trimming shortened V by 6 bases and J by 1 base, and 9 bases separated the two germline ends. Per the germline V gene, CDR1 is MNHEY and CDR2 is SMNVEV (reference sequence). CDR3 DNA: TGTGCCAGCAGAAGGTCTAGGAACACCGGGGAGCTGTTTTTT. The encoded protein is CASRRSRNTGELFF.

The J gene is TRBJ2-5, the V gene TRBV5-1; a possible D gene is TRBD2 (6 bases). Germline loops: CDR1 SGHRS, CDR2 YFSETQ. The CDR3 is 15 residues long. Trimming removed 0 bases from V and 5 bases from J, with 14 bases in between. For the CDR3, the DNA is TGCGCCAGCAGCTTGGTAAGGGAGGTCGGGGAGACCCAGTACTTC. Encoded protein: CASSLVREVGETQYF.

This chain uses TRBV7-2 with TRBJ1-2, with a possible D match to TRBD1 (5 bases). The V end was cut by 3 bases, the J end by 4 bases, with 15 bases between. Germline V CDR1 and CDR2: SGHTA, FQGNSA. There are 15 residues in the CDR3. The CDR3 reads CASSFIRGGGYGYTF. The CDR3 coding sequence is TGTGCCAGCAGCTTCATCCGGGGGGGTGGCTATGGCTACACCTTC.

CDR3 sequence reads: CASSLLRQGLSQPQHF. The CDR3 coding sequence is TGTGCCAGCAGTTTATTGAGACAGGGATTGAGTCAGCCCCAGCATTTT. The chain combines TRBV28 with TRBJ1-5; 7 bases map to TRBD1. Looked up from germline, CDR1 is MDHEN and CDR2 is SYDVKM. The CDR3 runs 16 residues. V was clipped by 1 base and J by 6 bases; unmatched bases: 9.

CDR3 DNA: TGCAGCGTCGGAGAGGGCGCAGGGGTCGGAAACACCATATATTTT. Translated: CSVGEGAGVGNTIYF. This chain joins TRBV29-1 and TRBJ1-3; tentative D call: TRBD1 (6 bases). CDR1 SQVTM and CDR2 ANQGSEA come from the germline V gene. This CDR3 has 15 amino acids. The V gene lost 6 bases and the J gene lost 4 bases, with 19 bases spanning the gap.

The J gene is TRBJ2-3, the V gene TRBV9; D perhaps matches TRBD2 (6 bases). Germline-derived CDR1 and CDR2 are SGDLS and YYNGEE. V was trimmed by 0 bases and J by 2 bases, leaving 10 bases between them. This CDR3 has 15 amino acids. CDR3 sequence: CASSVGLEVTDTQYF. Here the CDR3 DNA reads TGTGCCAGCAGCGTAGGACTAGAAGTCACAGATACGCAGTATTTT.

V is TRBV1 and J is TRBJ1-5; no DNA check was done on the table's D call, TRBD1. TRBV1 represents a pseudogene. The CDR3 consists of 13 residues. The CDR3 DNA reads TGCACCAGCGACAGCTATAGCAATCAGCCCCAGCATTTT. Its protein product is CTSDSYSNQPQHF.

This chain connects TRBV15 to TRBJ2-3; tentative D call: TRBD2 (6 bases). The CDR3 is 14 amino acids. Germline-derived CDR1 and CDR2 are LNHNV and YYDKDF (reference sequence). Trimming left V 5 bases short and J 3 bases short, with 12 bases between. The CDR3 coding sequence is TGTGCCACCAGCTCCCGGGACTTAACAGATACGCAGTATTTT. This sequence encodes CATSSRDLTDTQYF.

The chain combines TRBV28 with TRBJ2-2; 7 bases map to TRBD2. CDR3 length equals 16 residues. The germline CDR1 and CDR2 sequences are MDHEN and SYDVKM. The trim removed 4 bases at V and 4 bases at J, leaving 9 bases unmatched. This CDR3 reads CASSSSVAGVTGELFF. CDR3 DNA: TGTGCCAGCAGTTCCTCAGTGGCGGGAGTCACCGGGGAGCTGTTTTTT.

J is TRBJ2-3 and V is TRBV19; 11 nucleotides align to TRBD2. The length of the CDR3 is 15 residues. The germline gives CDR1 LNHDA, CDR2 SQIVND (reference sequence). Trimming removed 6 bases from V and 4 bases from J; junction bases left unmatched: 6. The CDR3 region is CASSPTSGRSDTQYF. The CDR3 DNA is TGTGCCAGTAGCCCTACTAGCGGGAGATCAGATACGCAGTATTTT. The complete variable domain, with remaining parts taken from reference TRBV19 and TRBJ2-3, reads DGGITQSPKYLFRKEGQNVTLSCEQNLNHDAMYWYRQDPGQGLRLIYYSQIVNDFQKGDIAEGYSVSREKKESFPLTVTSAQKNPTAFYLCASSPTSGRSDTQYFGPGTRLTVL.

This clone was observed a handful of times. At one end, the junction sequence differs from germline, possibly due to a read error. The rearrangement uses TRBV30 and TRBJ1-2, with D perhaps TRBD1 (5 bases). CDR3 length equals 11 residues. The germline CDR1 and CDR2 sequences are GTSNPN and SVGIG (reference sequence). CDR3: CAWSVSGRVIF. The CDR3 DNA reads as TGTGCCTGGAGTGTTTCGGGCAGGGTGATTTTC.

The rearrangement joins TRBV2 to TRBJ2-1, with D unclear. Trimming pared 3 bases from V and 5 bases from J, leaving 11 bases between. The germline gives CDR1 SNHLY, CDR2 FYNNEI. The CDR3 is 14 residues long. The chain's CDR3 is CASSEERMDNEQFF. DNA of the CDR3: TGTGCCAGCAGTGAGGAGCGTATGGACAATGAGCAGTTCTTC.

This rearrangement joins TRBV12-3 or TRBV12-4 to TRBJ1-2; possible D gene TRBD1, 5 bases. CDR3 length: 13 amino acids. Deletions cut 3 bases from V and 3 bases from J, with 8 bases between. The CDR3 DNA follows: TGTGCCAGCAGTTTTGGCAGGGACTATGGCTACACCTTC. Protein: CASSFGRDYGYTF.

V usage is TRBV2 and J usage is TRBJ2-7; weak D call: TRBD2 (5 bases). V was pared by 6 bases and J by 2 bases, with 8 bases between. CDR1 is SNHLY, CDR2 FYNNEI, per germline. The CDR3 has 12 amino acids. The CDR3: CASRLATYEQYF. The CDR3 region has the DNA TGTGCCAGCAGGCTAGCTACCTACGAGCAGTACTTC. Drawing the rest from reference TRBV2 and TRBJ2-7, the complete variable domain is EPEVTQTPSHQVTQMGQEVILRCVPISNHLYFYWYRQILGQKVEFLVSFYNNEISEKSEIFDDQFSVERPDGSNFTLKIRSTKLEDSAMYFCASRLATYEQYFGPGTRLTVT.

The V and J genes are TRBV4-2 and TRBJ2-5, with 10 bases that match TRBD2. Germline assignment: CDR1 LGHNA and CDR2 YNFKEQ. The CDR3 contains 18 residues. The ends lost 3 bases at V and 0 bases at J; junction bases unmatched: 10. CDR3 protein: CASSHPGTGLANQETQYF. The DNA of the CDR3 is TGTGCCAGCAGCCACCCCGGGACGGGACTAGCGAACCAAGAGACCCAGTACTTC.

V and J are TRBV2 and TRBJ2-2; TRBD1 agrees at 7 bases. The germline V gene encodes CDR1 SNHLY and CDR2 FYNNEI. The CDR3 sequence is 15 residues long. V lost 3 bases and J lost 1; bases outside the gene matches: 2. Here the CDR3 reads CASSEDRMNTGELFF. In DNA, the CDR3 is TGTGCCAGCAGTGAGGACAGGATGAACACCGGGGAGCTGTTTTTT.